At least ten counts were recorded for the clone carrying this T cell receptor beta chain. Authors of the study amplified TCR beta CDR3 regions from RNA transcripts. TCR CDR3 underwent first-round RT-PCR with the HTBI primer set. MiXCR was run by TCRdb on the multiplex PCR reads, yielding one entry per CDR3 protein. The sample includes roughly 560,000 distinct CDR3 sequences, roughly 14% of them seen just once. Germline CDR1 reads LNHDA; CDR2 reads SQIVND (reference sequence). The length of the CDR3 is 13 residues. V dropped 10 bases and J dropped 8; count of bases not matched to a gene: 7. This record comes from a study of T cells in Graves' hyperthyroidism and ophthalmopathy.

Sequencing was done on a sample of blood. The TCR originated in a woman aged 40 to 50 with Graves' ophthalmopathy. The chain joins TRBV19 to TRBJ1-6; 8 positions agree with TRBD1. The CDR3 sequence is CATSDRDDSPLHF. CDR3 nucleotide sequence: TGTGCCACATCGGACAGGGACGATTCACCCCTCCACTTT.